The T cell receptor (beta chain) under discussion was sequenced for a study of cytomegalovirus exposure and HLA in healthy donors. This clone was seen ten or more times. Antigen: not known. The PCR contained 60 Vbeta and 13 Jbeta primers. Libraries were prepared by immunoSEQ multiplex PCR; TCRdb keeps only in-frame clonotypes and omits some of them. The table has roughly 65,000 clones, 60% to 70% seen once. Overall study results and limits: Analyzed later, association rates of TCRs varied across HLA loci, with DRB1 most and HLA-C fewest.

This TCR came from a man aged 40-49 years in good health and CMV-seropositive. Source material: PBMCs.

The CDR3 loop is CASSQEGGPHTEAFF. The CDR3 DNA follows: TGTGCCAGCAGCCAAGAGGGAGGGCCCCACACTGAAGCTTTCTTT. The rearrangement links TRBV4-2 to TRBJ1-1; D remains unclear. Looked up from germline, CDR1 is LGHNA and CDR2 is YNFKEQ. V was cut by 0 bases and J by 3 bases, with 11 bases left in between. This CDR3 is 15 amino acids long.